This is a list of T cell receptor beta chains from one sample in a study of blood T cell repertoires in COVID-19. Method: immunoSEQ multiplex PCR; TCRdb's copy keeps in-frame clones and lacks some. The table records about 210,000 clones, almost 90% of them present only once. Specimen: peripheral blood. The receptor source for this set is a man aged 18 to 35 with active or convalescent COVID-19. CDR3s include the opening cysteine and the closing phenylalanine or tryptophan. The D gene is left open where the match is weak. Clone size appears in some rows only: once, few, many, or a class for an expanded clone.

TRBD1 | TRBJ1-3 | NA | TRBV27 | CASSLSDRGPGNTIYF | TGTGCCAGCAGTTTATCGGACAGGGGGCCTGGAAACACCATATATTTT
TRBD2 | TRBJ2-7 | NA | TRBV9 | CASSGSGSAFDEQYF | TGTGCCAGCAGCGGGAGCGGGAGTGCGTTCGACGAGCAGTACTTC
TRBD2 | TRBJ2-1 | NA | TRBV30 | CAWSLSGRDNEQFF | TGTGCCTGGAGTCTTAGCGGGAGGGACAATGAGCAGTTCTTC
NA | TRBJ2-2 | NA | TRBV19 | CASRVGSAVFGELFF | TGTGCCAGTAGGGTCGGGTCAGCTGTTTTCGGGGAGCTGTTTTTT
NA | TRBJ2-1 | once | TRBV6-5 | CASSYSLALNEQFF | TGTGCCAGCAGTTATTCTCTGGCCCTCAATGAGCAGTTCTTC
TRBD1 | TRBJ1-5 | few | TRBV6-4 | CASSESGQGSGQPQHF | TGTGCCAGCAGTGAGTCGGGACAGGGTTCGGGTCAGCCCCAGCATTTT
TRBD1 | TRBJ1-2 | NA | TRBV30 | CAWSAGTGVNYGYTF | TGTGCCTGGAGCGCCGGGACAGGGGTTAACTATGGCTACACCTTC
NA | TRBJ1-1 | NA | TRBV5-8 | CASSFKTVLHTEAFF | TGTGCCAGCAGCTTTAAAACAGTTTTACACACTGAAGCTTTCTTT
NA | TRBJ1-4 | NA | TRBV6-2/TRBV6-3 | CASSYSIGPDEKLFF | TGTGCCAGCAGTTACTCGATTGGTCCGGATGAAAAACTGTTTTTT
TRBD1 | TRBJ2-3 | NA | TRBV19 | CASSYRQGSSTDTQYF | TGTGCCAGTAGCTATCGACAGGGCTCGAGCACAGATACGCAGTATTTT
NA | TRBJ1-4 | NA | TRBV7-9 | CASSPGREDAPNEKLFF | TGTGCCAGCAGCCCCGGCAGGGAGGATGCTCCTAATGAAAAACTGTTTTTT
TRBD1 | TRBJ2-1 | NA | TRBV6-6 | CASSYSGTVNNEQFF | TGTGCCAGCAGTTACTCGGGGACAGTAAACAATGAGCAGTTCTTC
NA | TRBJ1-1 | NA | TRBV6-1 | CASSEPLRLEIGAFF | TGTGCCAGCAGTGAACCTCTAAGACTCGAGATTGGAGCTTTCTTT
NA | TRBJ1-3 | NA | TRBV28 | CASSPLVRGNTIYF | TGTGCCAGCAGCCCACTTGTGAGGGGAAACACCATATATTTT
NA | TRBJ2-4 | NA | TRBV6-5 | CASSPRARRNIQYF | TGTGCCAGCAGCCCCCGCGCGAGGAGAAACATTCAGTACTTC
NA | TRBJ1-5 | NA | TRBV5-1 | CASSLDSAGLYSNQPQHF | TGCGCCAGCAGCTTGGATAGTGCAGGTCTTTATAGCAATCAGCCCCAGCATTTT
TRBD2 | TRBJ2-1 | NA | TRBV7-2 | CASSPGTSWPNEQFF | TGTGCCAGCAGCCCTGGGACTAGTTGGCCGAATGAGCAGTTCTTC
NA | TRBJ1-5 | NA | TRBV30 | CAWSFWGGSQPQHF | TGTGCCTGGAGTTTTTGGGGGGGTTCTCAGCCCCAGCATTTT
NA | TRBJ2-1 | NA | TRBV19 | CASSEGGQKQFF | TGTGCCAGTAGTGAGGGGGGACAGAAGCAGTTCTTC
NA | TRBJ2-2 | NA | TRBV9 | CASSAPRGNTGELFF | TGTGCCAGCAGCGCCCCGCGGGGTAACACCGGGGAGCTGTTTTTT
TRBD1 | TRBJ2-1 | NA | TRBV19 | CASLNRGTYNEQFF | TGTGCCAGTCTCAACAGGGGAACCTACAATGAGCAGTTCTTC
TRBD1 | TRBJ2-7 | NA | TRBV11-2 | CASSSHRGDQYF | TGTGCCAGCAGCTCTCACAGGGGAGACCAGTACTTC
NA | TRBJ1-2 | NA | TRBV5-4 | CASSLDGDYGYTF | TGTGCCAGCAGCCTCGACGGGGATTATGGCTACACCTTC
TRBD1 | TRBJ2-2 | once | TRBV5-1 | CASSPSRDRVRELFF | TGCGCCAGCAGCCCGTCCCGGGACAGGGTGCGGGAGCTGTTTTTT
NA | TRBJ2-1 | once | TRBV5-1 | CASSNQPGLNNEQFF | TGCGCCAGCAGCAACCAACCGGGACTCAACAATGAGCAGTTCTTC
NA | TRBJ1-6 | NA | TRBV27 | CASSFVGGDSPLHF | TGTGCCAGCAGTTTCGTGGGAGGGGATTCACCCCTCCACTTT
NA | TRBJ1-1 | few | TRBV27 | CASSPPQPSGEEAFF | TGTGCCAGCAGTCCTCCCCAACCCTCAGGGGAAGAAGCTTTCTTT
TRBD1 | TRBJ1-1 | NA | TRBV2 | CASSVGQGETEAFF | TGTGCCAGCAGCGTGGGACAGGGAGAAACTGAAGCTTTCTTT
NA | TRBJ2-2 | NA | TRBV7-9 | CASSPRRENTGELFF | TGTGCCAGCAGCCCCCGACGGGAGAACACCGGGGAGCTGTTTTTT
TRBD1 | TRBJ1-4 | NA | TRBV10-2 | CASSGTGGLFF | TGCGCCAGCAGTGGAACAGGGGGCCTGTTTTTT
NA | TRBJ1-1 | NA | TRBV6-1 | CASLTRAQMNTEAFF | TGTGCCAGCCTGACGCGGGCACAGATGAACACTGAAGCTTTCTTT
TRBD1 | TRBJ2-6 | many | TRBV5-1 | CATGETGTGANVLTF | TGCGCCACTGGGGAGACAGGGACTGGGGCCAACGTCCTGACTTTC
TRBD2 | TRBJ2-7 | NA | TRBV4-2 | CASSQDYPTSGTSYEQYF | TGTGCCAGCAGCCAAGATTACCCGACTAGCGGGACATCCTACGAGCAGTACTTC
TRBD1 | TRBJ1-2 | NA | TRBV6-5 | CASRLRQGVSYGYTF | TGTGCCAGCAGATTAAGACAGGGGGTTAGCTATGGCTACACCTTC
NA | TRBJ2-7 | NA | TRBV30 | CAWSFSAGSYEQYF | TGTGCCTGGAGCTTCAGTGCGGGCTCCTACGAGCAGTACTTC
NA | TRBJ2-7 | once | TRBV14 | CASSQVGGAYEQYF | TGTGCCAGCAGCCAAGTTGGCGGAGCCTACGAGCAGTACTTC
NA | TRBJ1-6 | NA | TRBV10-3 | CAISEEENSPLHF | TGTGCCATCAGTGAAGAGGAGAATTCACCCCTCCACTTT
TRBD2 | TRBJ2-7 | NA | TRBV27 | CASSKQGLAGGVYEQYF | TGTGCCAGCAGTAAACAGGGACTAGCGGGAGGAGTATACGAGCAGTACTTC
TRBD2 | TRBJ2-1 | NA | TRBV27 | CASSMTSGRSGEQFF | TGTGCCAGCAGCATGACTAGCGGCCGATCGGGGGAGCAGTTCTTC
TRBD2 | TRBJ2-5 | NA | TRBV5-1 | CASSSGGGRGVLETQYF | TGCGCCAGCAGCTCTGGCGGCGGGAGAGGGGTGTTGGAGACCCAGTACTTC